The present T cell receptor beta chain was sequenced within a study of blood T cells in healthy people across ages. Caucasian individuals from Russia who were healthy and aged roughly 6 to 95 acted as donors. PCR was performed a second time for roughly 7 to 12 cycles using a sample-barcoded 5' primer and a J-beta primer mix. TCRdb used MiXCR to reprocess the 5' RACE reads, holding one entry per CDR3 protein. The sample records some 760,000 distinct CDR3 sequences, roughly 25% being singletons. Germline CDR1 MGHRA, CDR2 YSYEKL. V gave up 1 base and J gave up 3 bases, with 12 bases separating them. The CDR3 consists of 15 residues. These sequences were also reported in another study, on T cells of mothers and their children.

The gene calls are TRBV4-1 and TRBJ1-1; TRBD1 is a possible D gene (5 bases). The sequenced material came from blood. The receptor was derived from a boy aged 5-17 years in good health. The CDR3: CASSQVRGEDTEAFF. Written as DNA, the CDR3 is TGCGCCAGCAGCCAAGTTAGGGGAGAGGACACTGAAGCTTTCTTT.